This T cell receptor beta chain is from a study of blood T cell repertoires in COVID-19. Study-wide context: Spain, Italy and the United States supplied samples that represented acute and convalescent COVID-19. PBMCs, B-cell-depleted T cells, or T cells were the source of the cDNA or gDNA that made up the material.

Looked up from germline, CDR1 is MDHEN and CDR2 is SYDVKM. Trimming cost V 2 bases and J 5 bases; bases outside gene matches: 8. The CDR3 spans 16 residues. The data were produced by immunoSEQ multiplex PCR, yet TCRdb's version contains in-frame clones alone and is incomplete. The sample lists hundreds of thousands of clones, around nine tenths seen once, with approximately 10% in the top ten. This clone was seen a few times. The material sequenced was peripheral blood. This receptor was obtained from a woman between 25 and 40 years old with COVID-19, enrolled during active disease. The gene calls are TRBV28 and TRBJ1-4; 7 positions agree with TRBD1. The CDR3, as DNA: TGTGCCAGCAGTTTACGACAGGGACGTATAAATGAAAAACTGTTTTTT. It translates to CASSLRQGRINEKLFF.